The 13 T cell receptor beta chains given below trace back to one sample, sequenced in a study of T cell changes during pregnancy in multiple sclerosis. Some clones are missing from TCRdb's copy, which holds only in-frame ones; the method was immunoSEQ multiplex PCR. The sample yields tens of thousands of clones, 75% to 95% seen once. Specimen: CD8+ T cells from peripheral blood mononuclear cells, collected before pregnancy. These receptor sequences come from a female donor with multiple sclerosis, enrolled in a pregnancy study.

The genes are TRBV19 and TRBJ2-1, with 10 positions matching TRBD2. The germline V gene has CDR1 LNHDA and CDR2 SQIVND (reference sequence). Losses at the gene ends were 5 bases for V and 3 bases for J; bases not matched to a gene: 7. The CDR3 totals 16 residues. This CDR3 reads CASSLKGLADYNEQFF. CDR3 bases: TGTGCCAGTAGTTTGAAAGGACTAGCGGACTACAATGAGCAGTTCTTC.

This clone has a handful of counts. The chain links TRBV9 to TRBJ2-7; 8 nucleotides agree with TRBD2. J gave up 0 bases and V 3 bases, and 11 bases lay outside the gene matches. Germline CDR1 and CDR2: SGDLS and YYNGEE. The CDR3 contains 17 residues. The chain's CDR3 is CASSATVGLGSSYEQYF. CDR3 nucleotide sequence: TGTGCCAGCAGCGCAACCGTGGGACTAGGGAGCTCCTACGAGCAGTACTTC.

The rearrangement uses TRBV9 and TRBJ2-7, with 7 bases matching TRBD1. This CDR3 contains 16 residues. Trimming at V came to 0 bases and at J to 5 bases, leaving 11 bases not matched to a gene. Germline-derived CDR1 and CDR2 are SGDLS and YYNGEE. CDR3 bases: TGTGCCAGCAGCGTAGATTGGGACAGTACTTCCAACGAGCAGTACTTC. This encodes CASSVDWDSTSNEQYF.

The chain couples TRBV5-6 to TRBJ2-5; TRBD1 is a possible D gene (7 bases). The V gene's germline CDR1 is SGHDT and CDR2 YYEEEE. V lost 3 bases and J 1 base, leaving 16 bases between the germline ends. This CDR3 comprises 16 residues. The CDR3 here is CASSCAGQRFQETQYF. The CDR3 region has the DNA TGTGCCAGCAGCTGTGCGGGACAGAGATTCCAAGAGACCCAGTACTTC.

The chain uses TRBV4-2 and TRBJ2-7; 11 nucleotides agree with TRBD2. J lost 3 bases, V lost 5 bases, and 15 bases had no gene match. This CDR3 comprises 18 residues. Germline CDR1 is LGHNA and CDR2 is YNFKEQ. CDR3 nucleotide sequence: TGTGCCAGCAGCGGAAGATTGGGTCAGGGACTAGCGGACTACGAGCAGTACTTC. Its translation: CASSGRLGQGLADYEQYF.

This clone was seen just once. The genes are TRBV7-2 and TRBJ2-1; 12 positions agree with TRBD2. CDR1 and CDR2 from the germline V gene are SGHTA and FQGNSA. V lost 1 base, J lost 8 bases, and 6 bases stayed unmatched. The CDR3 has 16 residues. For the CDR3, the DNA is TGTGCCAGCAGCTTAGAAGGGACTAGCGGGTCTGATGAGCAGTTCTTC. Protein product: CASSLEGTSGSDEQFF. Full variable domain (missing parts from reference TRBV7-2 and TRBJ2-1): GAGVSQSPSNKVTEKGKDVELRCDPISGHTALYWYRQSLGQGLEFLIYFQGNSAPDKSGLPSDRFSAERTGGSVSTLTIQRTQQEDSAVYLCASSLEGTSGSDEQFFGPGTRLTVL.

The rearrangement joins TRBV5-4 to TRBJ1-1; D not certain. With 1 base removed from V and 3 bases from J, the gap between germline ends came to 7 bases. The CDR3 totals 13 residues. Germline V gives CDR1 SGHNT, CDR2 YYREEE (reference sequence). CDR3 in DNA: TGTGCCAGCAGCTTGACCGGAGACACTGAAGCTTTCTTT. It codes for CASSLTGDTEAFF.

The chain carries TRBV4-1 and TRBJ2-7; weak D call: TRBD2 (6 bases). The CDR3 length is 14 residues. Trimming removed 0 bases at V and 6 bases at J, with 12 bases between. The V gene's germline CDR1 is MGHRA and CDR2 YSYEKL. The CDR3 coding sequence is TGCGCCAGCAGCCAAGATGGAGCGGGTGGCGAGCAGTACTTC. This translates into CASSQDGAGGEQYF.

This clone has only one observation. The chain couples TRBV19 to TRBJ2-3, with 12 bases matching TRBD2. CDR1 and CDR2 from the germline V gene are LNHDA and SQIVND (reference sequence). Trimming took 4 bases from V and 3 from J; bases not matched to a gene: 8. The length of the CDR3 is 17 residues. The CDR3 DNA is TGTGCCAGTAGTACCCTTTCGACTAGCGGGAGAACAGATACGCAGTATTTT. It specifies CASSTLSTSGRTDTQYF.

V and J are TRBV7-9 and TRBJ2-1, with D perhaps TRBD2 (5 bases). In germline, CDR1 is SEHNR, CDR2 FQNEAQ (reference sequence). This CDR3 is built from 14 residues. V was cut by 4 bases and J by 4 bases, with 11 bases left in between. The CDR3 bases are TGTGCCAGCAGCTCCATCGGGGAATACAATGAGCAGTTCTTC. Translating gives CASSSIGEYNEQFF.

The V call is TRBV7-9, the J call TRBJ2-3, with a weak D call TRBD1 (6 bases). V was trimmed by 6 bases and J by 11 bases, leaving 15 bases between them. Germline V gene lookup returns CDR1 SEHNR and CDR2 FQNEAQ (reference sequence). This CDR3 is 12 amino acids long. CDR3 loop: CASRDPRGVQYF. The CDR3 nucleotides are TGTGCCAGCAGGGACCCCAGGGGAGTGCAGTATTTT.

For the CDR3, the DNA is TGTGCCAGCAGCTGGTACGCTAGCGGTTACAATGAGCAGTTCTTC. Its translation is CASSWYASGYNEQFF. This rearrangement joins TRBV7-3 to TRBJ2-1, with 7 bases identical to TRBD2. J was trimmed by 4 bases and V by 4 bases; bases with no gene match: 7. The CDR3 is made up of 15 amino acids. The germline V gene encodes CDR1 SGHTA and CDR2 FQGTGA.

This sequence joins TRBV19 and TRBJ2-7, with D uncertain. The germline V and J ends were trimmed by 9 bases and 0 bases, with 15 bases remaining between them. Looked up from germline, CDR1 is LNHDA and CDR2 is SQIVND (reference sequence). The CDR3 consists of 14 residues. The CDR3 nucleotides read TGTGCCAGCTCGACGGAGCCACTCTCCTACGAGCAGTACTTC. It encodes CASSTEPLSYEQYF.